These 5 T cell receptor beta chains were sequenced from one sample in a study of identical twins. MiXCR, run by TCRdb on the 5' RACE reads, gives a single entry per CDR3 protein. The sample carries roughly 750,000 distinct CDR3 sequences, 21% recorded once. These data were also filed under a second study, of T cells expressing NK-cell markers.

Specimen: PBMCs. The receptors stem from a woman aged 18-29 years in good health.

This clonotype was counted at least ten times. The chain recombines TRBV11-3 with TRBJ1-1, with TRBD1 identical over 7 bases. CDR1 and CDR2 from the germline V gene are SGHNT and YENEEA. Trimming took 8 bases from V and 3 from J; bases not matched to a gene: 9. This CDR3 contains 14 residues. The CDR3 loop reads CASGDSRVDTEAFF. DNA of the CDR3: TGTGCCAGCGGGGACAGTAGGGTTGACACTGAAGCTTTCTTT.

The gene calls are TRBV11-1 and TRBJ2-6; weak D call: TRBD1 (6 bases). CDR1 SGHAT and CDR2 FQDESV come from the germline V gene (reference sequence). Trimming left V 3 bases short and J 2 bases short, with 17 bases between. This CDR3 has 18 amino acids. CDR3 DNA: TGTGCCAGCAGCTTGACCGGGACATCTTATACTGGGGCCAACGTCCTGACTTTC. It yields the protein CASSLTGTSYTGANVLTF.

The table lists this clonotype with many counts. The V gene is TRBV20-1, the J gene TRBJ1-6; no clear D. The length of the CDR3 is 15 residues. In germline, CDR1 is DFQATT, CDR2 SNEGSKA (reference sequence). V was trimmed by 7 bases and J by 9 bases, leaving 22 bases between them. Written as DNA, the CDR3 is TGCAGTGGCCAAGCGGGCCCTTCGCCCAGTTCACCCCTCCACTTT. Amino acid sequence: CSGQAGPSPSSPLHF.

The chain joins TRBV10-3 to TRBJ2-3, with D hard to call. V lost 0 bases to trimming and J lost 5 bases, with 15 bases between them. Germline CDR1 and CDR2: ENHRY and SYGVKD. The CDR3 totals 16 residues. The CDR3 sequence is CAISESTISSVDTQYF. CDR3 nucleotides: TGTGCCATCAGTGAGTCTACCATATCCTCTGTAGATACGCAGTATTTT.

The V call is TRBV7-8, the J call TRBJ2-7; D is perhaps TRBD1 or TRBD2 (6 bases each). The CDR3 is 14 residues long. The germline gives CDR1 SGHVS, CDR2 FQNEAQ. The V and J ends lost 5 bases and 3 bases respectively, with 14 bases between them. CDR3 DNA: TGTGCCAGCAGCCCGATGGGGGGACACTACGAGCAGTACTTC. Its translation: CASSPMGGHYEQYF.